Reported below is one T cell receptor (beta chain). Its target antigen remains unknown. Base quality data are lacking; no much larger clone is found one base away. These data originate in a study of blood T cell repertoires in COVID-19 (dated by TCRdb to 2018 to 2021). As for the study more broadly: Samples from collaborators originated in the United States, Italy and Spain and spanned both the acute and convalescent phases of COVID-19. The prospective study material was composed of cDNA or gDNA derived from T cells, B-cell-depleted T cells, or PBMCs. The dataset comprised deeply sampled blood TCRbeta repertoires from subjects exposed to, actively infected with, or recovered from COVID-19. The repertoires were released in a freely available public database meant as a resource for research on the immune response to SARS-CoV-2. Samples were obtained from the ongoing ImmuneRACE study (first 160 participants) and from over a thousand subjects provided by 6 global collaborators. The sample metadata nearly always contained a de-identified subject ID, COVID-19 status, age in years and sex. Where HLA class I and class II types were available, the types were taken from metadata supplied by the sample provider, not from assay-based typing.

Results the study describes overall, beyond this receptor: Clinical and demographic metadata were provided uncurated, with the amount varying by source and participant.

Unmatched junction bases come to 6, with V trimmed by 0 bases and J by 4 bases. From its cysteine to its phenylalanine, the CDR3 spans 17 amino acids. Only the CDR3 DNA stays, 51 bases, in frame from base 1. CDR1 and CDR2 (ENHRY, SYGVKD) derive from the germline V gene. TCRbeta CDR3 regions were amplified from genomic DNA by means of the immunoSEQ Assay, a bias-controlled multiplex PCR. On the authors' methods: Nucleated cell counts per sample were estimated from amplification of reference gene primers within the assay. To quantify the absolute abundance of each unique TCRbeta CDR3 rearrangement, sequence reads were collapsed and filtered. For each sample, productive Simpson clonality was calculated by taking the square root of Simpson's diversity index across productive rearrangements. TCRdb re-hosts the immuneACCESS table, in-frame sequences only. Its copies lack some clones; in the studies checked, an unresolved V gene accounts for under half of them, and the cause for the rest is not known. V and J calls and clone size follow that table, whereas D and trimming were derived from the DNA. Recorded for this sample are a few hundred thousand clones; almost 90% of them occurred a single time. The ten largest clones capture 2.5% to 3.5% of the sample.

In Seattle, one collaborating source enrolled patients while the infection was active and tracked those patients longitudinally over the course of disease. Each collaborating institution followed its own protocols to collect whole blood in K2EDTA tubes. Collaborator samples were shipped for TCRbeta analysis as frozen whole blood, isolated PBMCs, or DNA extracted from either sample type. The rearranged segments are TRBV10-3 and TRBJ2-1, and TRBD2 matches 10 of the central bases. The sequence derives from a woman aged 25-40 years with COVID-19, enrolled during active disease. Sequences were obtained from peripheral blood. At the DNA level, the sequence is TGTGCCATCAGTGAGTCCCTTAGCGGGAGGAGATACAATGAGCAGTTCTTC. Its translation reads: CAISESLSGRRYNEQFF.